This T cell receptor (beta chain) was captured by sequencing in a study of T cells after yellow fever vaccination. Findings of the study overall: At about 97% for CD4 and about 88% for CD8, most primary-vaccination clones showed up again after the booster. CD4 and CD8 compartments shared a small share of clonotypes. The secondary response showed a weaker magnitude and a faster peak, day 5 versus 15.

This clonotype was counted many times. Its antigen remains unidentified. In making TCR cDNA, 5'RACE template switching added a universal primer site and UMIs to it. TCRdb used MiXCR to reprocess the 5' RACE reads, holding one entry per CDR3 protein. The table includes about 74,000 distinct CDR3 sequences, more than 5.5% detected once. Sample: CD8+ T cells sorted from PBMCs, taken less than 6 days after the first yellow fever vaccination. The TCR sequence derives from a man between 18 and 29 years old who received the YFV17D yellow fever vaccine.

The DNA for the CDR3 is TGTGCCAGCAGCTTTAGCGGGGAGATTGGCAATGAGCAGTTCTTC. This gives the protein CASSFSGEIGNEQFF. The rearrangement joins TRBV12-3 or TRBV12-4 to TRBJ2-1; 8 bases match TRBD2. Germline trimming cut 6 bases from V and 6 bases from J; bases unmatched to any gene: 10. There are 15 residues in the CDR3.